This T cell receptor beta chain was identified during a study of monozygotic twins with inflammatory bowel disease. Whole blood that had not undergone T cell sorting provided the isolated total RNA. Notes on the study in general: The analysis failed to separate different T cell subtypes.

Looked up from germline, CDR1 is MNHEY and CDR2 is SMNVEV (reference sequence). The CDR3 extends over 16 amino acids. Regarding this clonotype: Its antigen is as yet unknown.

Using TCRalpha and TCRbeta cDNA, the researchers carried out two nested PCRs that lasted around 15 and 9 cycles. Following a re-call of the 5' RACE reads, TCRdb has one entry per CDR3 protein and lacks DNA. The data include about 380,000 distinct CDR3 sequences; the top ten clones carry 2% to 3%. Sequenced material: blood. The V call is TRBV27, the J call TRBJ1-2. The TCR was taken from a human donor with ulcerative colitis or Crohn's disease, or a healthy co-twin of an affected twin (not recorded which). CDR3 amino acids: CASSPRGLGFGYGYTF.